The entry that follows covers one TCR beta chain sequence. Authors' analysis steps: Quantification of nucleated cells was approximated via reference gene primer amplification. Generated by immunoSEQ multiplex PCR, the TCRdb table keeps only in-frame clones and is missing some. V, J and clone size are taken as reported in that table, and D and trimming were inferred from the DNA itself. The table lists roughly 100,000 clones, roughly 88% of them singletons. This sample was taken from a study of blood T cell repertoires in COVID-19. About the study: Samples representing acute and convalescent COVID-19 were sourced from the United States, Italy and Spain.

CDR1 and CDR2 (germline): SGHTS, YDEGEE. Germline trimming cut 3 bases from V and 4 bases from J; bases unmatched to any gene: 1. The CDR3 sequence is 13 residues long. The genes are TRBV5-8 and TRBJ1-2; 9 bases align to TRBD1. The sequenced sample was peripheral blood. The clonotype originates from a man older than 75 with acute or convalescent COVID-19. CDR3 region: CASSSTGGYGYTF. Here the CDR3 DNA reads TGTGCCAGCAGCTCGACAGGGGGCTATGGCTACACCTTC.